What follows describes a single TCR beta chain. The clone's antigen remains unknown. Sequencing used an Illumina HiSeq 2000. 5'RACE template switching, by which a universal primer site and unique molecular identifiers were added, was used to make TCR beta cDNA libraries. Priming for cDNA synthesis came from the TCR beta constant segment, and two successive PCR amplification steps followed. Per the original workflow: MIGEC was used to demultiplex reads and group the reads by UMI, and MiTCR was used to assemble and quantify clonotypes. To exclude erroneous sequences, only TCR cDNA sequences supported by at least two reads were retained. The tcR package was used for downstream repertoire analysis, and clonotypes were matched between fractions using CDR3 nucleotide sequence together with V segment. Antigen specificity was annotated against VDJdb with VDJmatch, allowing one amino acid substitution in CDR3. Reads reprocessed by TCRdb are summarized as one entry per CDR3 protein sequence, and DNA is absent. What appears here as the V and J calls and clone size reflects TCRdb's work, not the paper's. The table for this sample records about 550,000 distinct CDR3 sequences. The top ten constitute 3.5% to 4.5% of the sample.

This record belongs to a study of T cells expressing NK-cell markers (dated by TCRdb to about 2020). For context, the study as a whole: TCR beta-chain repertoires were profiled in sorted CD3+CD56+NKG2C+, CD3+CD56+NKG2C- and CD3+CD56-NKG2C+ T-cell subsets from about 8 donors. Among the eight sequenced donors, only one was HCMV-seronegative, while the other seven were HCMV-seropositive. The eight sequenced donors were randomly selected healthy volunteers, three men and five women. Illumina HiSeq 2000/2500, MiSeq or NextSeq was used to sequence libraries as 2 x 150 bp reads. The paper's findings and limits, for the study overall: Whether the expanded NKG2C-expressing T cell clones were specific for HCMV antigens remained unclear. In over five donors, the dominant CD3+CD56+NKG2C+ clonotypes were found to rank among the top 10 CD8+ clonotypes and to make up 1.0-7.0% of CD8+ T cells. Those dominant clonotypes were again the most abundant among CD3+CD56-NKG2C+ cells in four donors, at 28.3-60.1%.

Per the germline V gene, SGHRS is the CDR1 and YFSETQ is the CDR2. The CDR3 contains 16 residues, cysteine and phenylalanine counted. No DNA appears here. To determine HCMV serostatus, a commercial ELISA kit was used to detect HCMV-specific IgG in serum. Peripheral blood mononuclear cells were isolated from blood by Ficoll density gradient centrifugation. The receptor chain draws on TRBV5-1 and TRBJ2-2; TCRdb's D call, TRBD1, is unchecked because there is no DNA. Specimen: blood T cells: a sorted CD56 or NKG2C T cell subset, CD4+ or CD8+ T cells, or bulk PBMC T cells (not recorded which). This clonotype originated in a man between 18 and 29 years old in good health. Donor details come from another sample of the same person, matched by shared clones. The CDR3 is CASSRSGPANTGELFF.